These 12 T cell receptor beta chains were sequenced from one sample in a study of T cell repertoires in cytomegalovirus infection. One entry per CDR3 protein, called by TCRdb with MiXCR from the reads. The sample includes fewer than 550,000 distinct CDR3 sequences, approximately 15% seen only once; the top ten take 20% to 30%. The sample was CD8+ T cells from PBMCs. These receptors were collected from a human donor in good health (CMV status not recorded). Some clones in this sample may be carry-over from other donors' samples.

The chain carries TRBV27 and TRBJ1-2; 9 nucleotides line up with TRBD1. The CDR3 length is 15 residues. Germline CDR1 is MNHEY and CDR2 is SMNVEV (reference sequence). J gave up 5 bases and V 4 bases, and 8 bases lay outside the gene matches. Written as DNA, the CDR3 is TGTGCCAGCAGTTCAATCCGGGACAGGGTGTATGGCTACACCTTC. Amino acids: CASSSIRDRVYGYTF.

The V call is TRBV20-1, the J call TRBJ1-5; 8 bases map to TRBD1. CDR3 length: 19 residues. V lost 4 bases, J lost 0 bases, and 17 bases stayed unmatched. CDR1 DFQATT and CDR2 SNEGSKA come from the germline V gene (reference sequence). The CDR3 is CSANLKGDRLYYSNQPQHF. DNA of the CDR3: TGCAGTGCTAACCTAAAGGGGGACAGGTTGTATTATAGCAATCAGCCCCAGCATTTT.

In its sample, this clonotype was seen a few times. The rearrangement links TRBV29-1 to TRBJ2-5, with 9 bases lining up with TRBD1. Germline CDR1 and CDR2: SQVTM and ANQGSEA. V gave up 1 base and J gave up 6 bases; unmatched junction bases: 15. The CDR3 runs to 17 residues. In DNA, the CDR3 is TGCAGCGTTGAAGTTGTTCTAGGACAGGGGAATAAGAAGACCCAGTACTTC. It translates to CSVEVVLGQGNKKTQYF.

The CDR3 coding sequence is TGTGCCAGCACCCCACGTGGCCGGATCGGCAATGAGCAGTTCTTC. Translated: CASTPRGRIGNEQFF. The chain joins TRBV6-5 to TRBJ2-1; D is ambiguous. Germline V gene data show CDR1 as MNHEY and CDR2 as SVGAGI. The CDR3 totals 15 residues. V was clipped by 7 bases and J by 6 bases, with 19 bases between them.

Of note for this clonotype: The final CDR3 position lacks the conserved phenylalanine or tryptophan, pointing to a likely read error. The chain carries TRBV11-2 and TRBJ2-5; D possibly corresponds to TRBD1 (6 bases). Trimming cost V 3 bases and J 2 bases, with 19 bases left between them. Germline V gene data show CDR1 as SGHAT and CDR2 as FQNNGV. There are 17 residues in the CDR3. CDR3 coding DNA: TGTGCCAGCAGCTTCGATACTTTAGGACAGCTACAAGAGACCCAGTACTTA. Its translation is CASSFDTLGQLQETQYL.

This clonotype was recorded at least ten times. The CDR3 reads CASSSTAGTGGNNQPQHF. The CDR3 nucleotides read TGTGCCAGCAGCTCTACTGCCGGGACAGGGGGCAACAATCAGCCCCAGCATTTT. The chain carries TRBV5-6 and TRBJ1-5, with TRBD1 identical over 12 bases. This CDR3 has 18 amino acids. CDR1 and CDR2 (germline): SGHDT, YYEEEE. Trimming at V came to 3 bases and at J to 3 bases, leaving 10 bases not matched to a gene.

V is TRBV10-3 and J is TRBJ1-2; D not resolved. V lost 8 bases to trimming and J lost 3 bases, with 7 bases between them. CDR3 length: 11 residues. Germline V CDR1 and CDR2: ENHRY, SYGVKD. Here the CDR3 reads CAIGLDYGYTF. CDR3 nucleotides: TGTGCCATCGGTTTGGACTATGGCTACACCTTC.

The CDR3 here is CASSHEAGVGADTQYF. The CDR3, as DNA: TGTGCCAGCAGCCATGAAGCGGGAGTAGGTGCAGATACGCAGTATTTT. The rearrangement joins TRBV3-1 to TRBJ2-3; 8 bases match TRBD2. V lost 3 bases and J lost 4; bases outside the gene matches: 9. The germline CDR1 and CDR2 sequences are LGHDT and YNNKEL (reference sequence). CDR3 length: 16 residues.

The V and J genes are TRBV19 and TRBJ1-1; 7 nucleotides align to TRBD1. Germline CDR1 LNHDA, CDR2 SQIVND (reference sequence). The CDR3 runs 15 residues. The trim removed 2 bases at V and 0 bases at J, leaving 3 bases unmatched. The DNA for the CDR3 is TGTGCCAGTAGTATAATGACAGGGATGAACACTGAAGCTTTCTTT. It codes for CASSIMTGMNTEAFF.

This clonotype was counted a few times. The chain is built from TRBV27 and TRBJ2-3; 7 bases agree with TRBD1. The CDR3 has 14 residues. The trim removed 4 bases at V and 4 bases at J, leaving 5 bases unmatched. The V gene's germline CDR1 is MNHEY and CDR2 SMNVEV (reference sequence). Here the CDR3 DNA reads TGTGCCAGCAGTTCCTGGACAGGAGCAGATACGCAGTATTTT. It translates to CASSSWTGADTQYF.

There are many counts of this clonotype. The gene calls are TRBV6-1 and TRBJ2-7; perhaps TRBD2 as D (7 bases). Trimming took off 6 bases at V and 4 bases at J, with 19 bases between the two ends. This CDR3 has 15 residues. The V gene's germline CDR1 is MNHNS and CDR2 SASEGT. The CDR3 bases are TGTGCCAGCAGCCCCTGGGAGGGGGGCGCATACGAGCAGTACTTC. It yields the protein CASSPWEGGAYEQYF.

This clonotype came up many times. V is TRBV6-4 and J is TRBJ1-1; D perhaps matches TRBD1 (5 bases). From germline, CDR1 is MRHNA and CDR2 SNTAGT. There are 15 residues in the CDR3. Trimming took 4 bases from V and 0 from J, leaving 12 bases between them. CDR3 DNA: TGTGCCAGCAGTGTCCGAGGGGATATGAACACTGAAGCTTTCTTT. Translation: CASSVRGDMNTEAFF.